This T cell receptor beta chain was captured by sequencing in a study of blood T cell repertoires in COVID-19 (TCRdb year 2020). The study in broad terms: Samples covering the acute and convalescent phases of COVID-19 were provided by collaborators in the United States, Italy and Spain. The prospective study material was composed of cDNA or gDNA derived from T cells, B-cell-depleted T cells, or PBMCs. Subjects who had been exposed to COVID-19, were actively infected with it, or had recovered from it provided the deeply sampled blood TCRbeta repertoires that made up the dataset. The repertoires were made available in a free public database intended to serve as a resource for research on the immune response to SARS-CoV-2. Samples were obtained from the ongoing ImmuneRACE study (first 160 participants) and from about 1,300 subjects provided by 6 global collaborators. The sample metadata nearly always contained a de-identified subject ID, COVID-19 status, age in years and sex. Where available, HLA class I and class II types were taken from metadata supplied by the sample provider and were not determined by assay-based typing. The investigation overall reported the following: The amount of clinical and demographic metadata varied by source and participant and was provided uncurated.

Comment on this clone: Its antigen is still unknown. Base qualities are not recorded, but no much larger clone differs from it by a single base.

Collaborating institutions collected whole blood in K2EDTA tubes following their own protocols. Collaborator samples were shipped for TCRbeta analysis as frozen whole blood, isolated PBMCs, or DNA extracted from either sample type. V loses 2 bases, J loses 3 bases, and the germline ends lie 11 bases apart. Reading from cysteine to phenylalanine, the CDR3 counts 15 amino acids. The kept DNA is CDR3 alone, 45 bases in frame from the first base. The germline V gene encodes CDR1 SGHAT and CDR2 FQDESV (reference sequence). TCRbeta CDR3 regions were amplified from genomic DNA by means of the immunoSEQ Assay, a bias-controlled multiplex PCR. The original pipeline was this. The number of nucleated cells in each sample was estimated from the amplification of reference gene primers within the assay. Sequence reads were collapsed and filtered to measure the absolute abundance of every unique TCRbeta CDR3 rearrangement. For each sample, productive Simpson clonality was calculated as the square root of Simpson's diversity index across productive rearrangements. TCRdb retrieved this table from immuneACCESS and kept in-frame rearrangements only. Not all clones are present; in checked studies, unresolved V genes account for under half, and no reason is known for the remainder. Clonal size and the V and J genes are those of that table, whereas D and trimming came from the DNA. The sample contains more than 100,000 clones, 79% of them found a single time. The biggest ten clones account for 3% to 4.5% of the sample.

The sequencing sample was made of peripheral blood. This receptor chain uses TRBV11-1 and TRBJ2-1, with TRBD2 tentatively as D gene (6 bases match). The clonotype comes from a woman over 75 with acute or convalescent COVID-19. The CDR3 region: CASSLTGELYNEQFF. In nucleotides, the sequence is TGTGCCAGCAGCTTAACGGGAGAGCTCTACAATGAGCAGTTCTTC.